This TCR beta chain was found in a study of blood T cell repertoires in COVID-19. Study context: Acute and convalescent COVID-19 specimens originated in the United States, Italy and Spain.

Authors' data handling: Amplification of reference gene primers was used by the study to estimate nucleated cell counts. Some clones are missing from TCRdb's copy, which holds only in-frame ones; the method was immunoSEQ multiplex PCR. Clonal size and the V and J genes are those of that table, whereas D and trimming came from the DNA. Of about 410,000 clones listed, roughly 90% were seen once; the top ten hold more than 1.4%. V lost 1 base to trimming and J lost 4 bases, with 11 bases between them. This CDR3 has 15 amino acids. CDR1 is SGHNT, CDR2 YENEEA, per germline. The chain employs TRBV11-3 and TRBJ2-1, with TRBD2 as a possible D gene (6 bases). The material sequenced was peripheral blood. The sequence was obtained from a woman aged 25 to 39 with active or convalescent COVID-19. In nucleotides, the CDR3 is TGTGCCAGCAGCTTAGGGGACTTCGGATACAATGAGCAGTTCTTC. Its translation is CASSLGDFGYNEQFF.